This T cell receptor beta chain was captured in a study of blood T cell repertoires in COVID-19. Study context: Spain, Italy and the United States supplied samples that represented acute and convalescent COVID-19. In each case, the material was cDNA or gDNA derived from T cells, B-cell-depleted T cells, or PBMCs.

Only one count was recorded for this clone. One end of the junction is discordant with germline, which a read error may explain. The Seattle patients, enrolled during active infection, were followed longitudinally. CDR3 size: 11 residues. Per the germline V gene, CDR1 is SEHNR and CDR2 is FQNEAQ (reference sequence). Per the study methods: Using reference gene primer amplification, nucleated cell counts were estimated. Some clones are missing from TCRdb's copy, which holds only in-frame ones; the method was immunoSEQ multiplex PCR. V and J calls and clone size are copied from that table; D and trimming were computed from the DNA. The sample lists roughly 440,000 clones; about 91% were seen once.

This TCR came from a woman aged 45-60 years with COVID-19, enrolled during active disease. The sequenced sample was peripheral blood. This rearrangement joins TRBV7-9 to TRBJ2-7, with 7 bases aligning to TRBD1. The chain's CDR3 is CASSLAGGTDF. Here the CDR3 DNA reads TGTGCCAGCAGCTTAGCAGGGGGCACGGACTTC.